This T cell receptor (beta chain) is from a study of CD8+ T cells in alopecia areata. Overall study context: Twice a day, 5 to 10 mg of oral tofacitinib was administered to treated patients. Tofacitinib exposure lasted 6 to 18 months, followed by 6 months off drug.

This CDR3 contains 13 residues. V lost 7 bases and J 2 bases, leaving 11 bases between the germline ends. Looked up from germline, CDR1 is LNHNV and CDR2 is YYDKDF (reference sequence). Study-level findings and limits: Many expanded lesional clones persisted in scalp and blood during tofacitinib treatment.

As concerns this clone: Its target is unknown.

Treatment: oral pan-JAK inhibitor, 5-10 mg twice daily. The researchers isolated CD4+ and CD8+ T cells from PBMCs by sorting. RNA extraction and reverse transcription yielded cDNA as sequencing template. The table came from immunoSEQ multiplex PCR; TCRdb's copy has only in-frame clones and leaves some out. The table lists roughly 120,000 clones, 55% to 60% of them singletons. The sequence came from a human donor with alopecia areata. The specimen comprised CD4+ T cells sorted from blood, sampled at week 24, from a patient treated with tofacitinib. The rearrangement joins TRBV15 to TRBJ2-5; the D gene is possibly TRBD2 (6 bases). CDR3 amino acids: CATTEGRQETQYF. CDR3 sequence (DNA): TGTGCCACCACTGAGGGGAGGCAAGAGACCCAGTACTTC.